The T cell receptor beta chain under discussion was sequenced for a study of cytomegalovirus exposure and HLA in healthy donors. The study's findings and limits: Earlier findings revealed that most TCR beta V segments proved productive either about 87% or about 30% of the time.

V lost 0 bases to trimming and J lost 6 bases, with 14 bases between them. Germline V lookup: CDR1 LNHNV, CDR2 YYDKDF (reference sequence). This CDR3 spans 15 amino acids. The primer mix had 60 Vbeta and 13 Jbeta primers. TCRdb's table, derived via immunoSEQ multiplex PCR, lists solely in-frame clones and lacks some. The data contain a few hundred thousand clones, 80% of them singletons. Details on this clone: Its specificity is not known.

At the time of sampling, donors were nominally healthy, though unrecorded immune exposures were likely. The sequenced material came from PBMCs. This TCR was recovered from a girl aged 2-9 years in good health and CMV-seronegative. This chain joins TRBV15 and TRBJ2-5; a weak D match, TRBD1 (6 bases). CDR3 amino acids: CATSRDSGGGQTQYF. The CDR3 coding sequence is TGTGCCACCAGCAGAGATAGTGGGGGCGGACAGACCCAGTACTTC.